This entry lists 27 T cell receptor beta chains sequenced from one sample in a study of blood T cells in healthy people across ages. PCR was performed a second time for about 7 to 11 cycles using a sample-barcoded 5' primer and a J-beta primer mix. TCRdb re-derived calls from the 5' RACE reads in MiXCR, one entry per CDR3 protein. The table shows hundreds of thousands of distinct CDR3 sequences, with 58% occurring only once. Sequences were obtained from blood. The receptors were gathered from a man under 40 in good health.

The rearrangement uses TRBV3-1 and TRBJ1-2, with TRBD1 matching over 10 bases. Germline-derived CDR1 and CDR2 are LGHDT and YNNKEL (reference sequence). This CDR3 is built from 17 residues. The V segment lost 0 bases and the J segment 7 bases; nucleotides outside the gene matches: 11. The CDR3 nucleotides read TGTGCCAGCAGCCAAGATTCATGGGACAGGGGTCGAAGTGGCTACACCTTC. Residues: CASSQDSWDRGRSGYTF.

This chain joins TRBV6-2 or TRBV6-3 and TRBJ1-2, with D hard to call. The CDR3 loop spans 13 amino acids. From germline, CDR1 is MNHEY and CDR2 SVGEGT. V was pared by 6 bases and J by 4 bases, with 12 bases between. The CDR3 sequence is CASSRHPVYGYTF. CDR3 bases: TGTGCCAGCAGCCGCCACCCTGTCTATGGCTACACCTTC.

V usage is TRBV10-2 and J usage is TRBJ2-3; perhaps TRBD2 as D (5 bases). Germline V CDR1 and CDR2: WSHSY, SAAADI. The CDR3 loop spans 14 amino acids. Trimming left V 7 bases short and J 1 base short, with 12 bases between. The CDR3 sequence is CASIDNGGTDTQYF. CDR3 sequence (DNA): TGCGCCAGCATCGACAACGGGGGCACAGATACGCAGTATTTT.

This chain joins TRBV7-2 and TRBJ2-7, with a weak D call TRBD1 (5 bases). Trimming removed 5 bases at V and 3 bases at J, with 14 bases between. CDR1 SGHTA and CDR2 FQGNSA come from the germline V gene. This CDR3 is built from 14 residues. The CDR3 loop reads CASSPGRLDYEQYF. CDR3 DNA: TGTGCCAGCAGCCCAGGGCGGTTGGACTACGAGCAGTACTTC.

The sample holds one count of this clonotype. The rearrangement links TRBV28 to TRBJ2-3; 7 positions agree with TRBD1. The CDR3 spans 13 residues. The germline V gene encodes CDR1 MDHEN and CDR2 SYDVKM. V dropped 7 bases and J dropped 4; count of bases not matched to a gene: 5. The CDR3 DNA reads TGTGCCAGCACCCCAGGGGGTTCAGATACGCAGTATTTT. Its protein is CASTPGGSDTQYF.

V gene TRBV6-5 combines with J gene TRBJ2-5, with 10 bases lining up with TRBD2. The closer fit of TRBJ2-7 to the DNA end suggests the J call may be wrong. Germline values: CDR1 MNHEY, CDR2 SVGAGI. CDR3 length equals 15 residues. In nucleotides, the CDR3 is TGTGCCAGCAGTCGTACAAGGACTAGCGGTTACGAGCAGTACTTC. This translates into CASSRTRTSGYEQYF.

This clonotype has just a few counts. The CDR3 sequence: CASSPRGGAGTDTQYF. The CDR3 DNA sequence: TGTGCCAGCAGCCCCCGGGGCGGAGCGGGCACAGATACGCAGTATTTT. The V and J genes are TRBV7-2 and TRBJ2-3, with D perhaps given as TRBD1 or TRBD2 (5 bases each). V lost 5 bases, J lost 1 base, and 16 bases lay in between. From germline, CDR1 is SGHTA and CDR2 FQGNSA. This CDR3 has 16 residues.

The CDR3 is CASSLGISTEGFDEQFF. The CDR3 DNA reads TGTGCCAGCAGCTTAGGGATCTCGACTGAGGGCTTTGATGAGCAGTTCTTC. The genes are TRBV11-3 and TRBJ2-1; D possibly corresponds to TRBD2 (5 bases). Looked up from germline, CDR1 is SGHNT and CDR2 is YENEEA. Trimming left V 1 base short and J 8 bases short, with 21 bases between. CDR3 size: 17 residues.

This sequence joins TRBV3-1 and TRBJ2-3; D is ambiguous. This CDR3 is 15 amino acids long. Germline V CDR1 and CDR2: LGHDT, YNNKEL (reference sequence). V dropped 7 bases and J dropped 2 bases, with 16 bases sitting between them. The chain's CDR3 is CASNMGLRNTDTQYF. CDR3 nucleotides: TGTGCCAGCAATATGGGCCTCCGGAACACAGATACGCAGTATTTT.

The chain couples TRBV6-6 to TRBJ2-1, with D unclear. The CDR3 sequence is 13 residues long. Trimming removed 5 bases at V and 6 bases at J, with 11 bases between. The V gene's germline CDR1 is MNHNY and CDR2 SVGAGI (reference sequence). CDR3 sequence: CASSTGRSNEQFF. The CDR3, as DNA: TGTGCCAGCAGTACTGGACGGAGCAATGAGCAGTTCTTC.

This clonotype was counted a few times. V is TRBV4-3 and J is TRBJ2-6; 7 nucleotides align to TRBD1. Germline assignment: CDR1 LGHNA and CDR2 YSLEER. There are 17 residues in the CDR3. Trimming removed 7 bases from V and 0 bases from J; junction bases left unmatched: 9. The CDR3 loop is CASNRDRALSGANVLTF. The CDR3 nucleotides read TGCGCCAGCAACCGGGACAGAGCCCTCTCTGGGGCCAACGTCCTGACTTTC.

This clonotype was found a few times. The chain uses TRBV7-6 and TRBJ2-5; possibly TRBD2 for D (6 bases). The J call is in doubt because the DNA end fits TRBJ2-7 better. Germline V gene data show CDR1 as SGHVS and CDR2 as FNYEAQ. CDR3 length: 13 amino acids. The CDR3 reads CASSLGDSTEQYF. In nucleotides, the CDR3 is TGTGCCAGCAGCTTAGGGGACTCTACCGAGCAGTACTTC.

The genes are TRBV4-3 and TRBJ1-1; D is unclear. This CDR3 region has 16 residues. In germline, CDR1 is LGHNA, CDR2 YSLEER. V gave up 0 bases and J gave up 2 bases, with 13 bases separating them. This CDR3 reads CASSQDEGNFNTEAFF. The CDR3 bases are TGCGCCAGCAGCCAAGATGAAGGGAATTTTAACACTGAAGCTTTCTTT.

DNA for the CDR3: TGTGCCAGCAGTGGGGGACAGGGCGCTGACGAGCAGTACTTC. Protein sequence: CASSGGQGADEQYF. The chain recombines TRBV27 with TRBJ2-4; 9 bases align to TRBD1. Gene TRBJ2-7 matches the end of the DNA better, so the J call may be wrong. Germline assignment: CDR1 MNHEY and CDR2 SMNVEV (reference sequence). The CDR3 has 14 residues.

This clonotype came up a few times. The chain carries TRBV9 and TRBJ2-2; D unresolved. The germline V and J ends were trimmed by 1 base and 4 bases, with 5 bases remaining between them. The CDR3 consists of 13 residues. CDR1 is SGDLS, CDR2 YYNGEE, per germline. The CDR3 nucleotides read TGTGCCAGCAGCGTAAGGGTCACCGGGGAGCTGTTTTTT. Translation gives CASSVRVTGELFF.

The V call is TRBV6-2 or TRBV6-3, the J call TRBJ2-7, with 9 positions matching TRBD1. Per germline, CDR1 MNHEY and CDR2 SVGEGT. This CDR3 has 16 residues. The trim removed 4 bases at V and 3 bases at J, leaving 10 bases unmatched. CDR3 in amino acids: CASSSAKNRGLYEQYF. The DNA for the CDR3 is TGTGCCAGCAGTTCGGCTAAGAACAGGGGGCTCTACGAGCAGTACTTC.

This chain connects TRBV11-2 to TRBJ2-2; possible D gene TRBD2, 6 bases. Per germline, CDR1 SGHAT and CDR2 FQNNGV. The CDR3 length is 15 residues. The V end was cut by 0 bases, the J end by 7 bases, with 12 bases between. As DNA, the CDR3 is TGTGCCAGCAGCTTAGATGCGGGATTGGTCGGGGAGCTGTTTTTT. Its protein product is CASSLDAGLVGELFF. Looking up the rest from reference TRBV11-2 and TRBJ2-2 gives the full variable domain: EAGVAQSPRYKIIEKRQSVAFWCNPISGHATLYWYQQILGQGPKLLIQFQNNGVVDDSQLPKDRFSAERLKGVDSTLKIQPAKLEDSAVYLCASSLDAGLVGELFFGEGSRLTVL.

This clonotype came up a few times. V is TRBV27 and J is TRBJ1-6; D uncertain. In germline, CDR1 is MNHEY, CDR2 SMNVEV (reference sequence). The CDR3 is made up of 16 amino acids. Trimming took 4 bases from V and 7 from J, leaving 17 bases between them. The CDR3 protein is CASSSKAGSQNSPLHF. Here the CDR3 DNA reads TGTGCCAGCAGTTCCAAAGCCGGGTCTCAGAATTCACCCCTCCACTTT.

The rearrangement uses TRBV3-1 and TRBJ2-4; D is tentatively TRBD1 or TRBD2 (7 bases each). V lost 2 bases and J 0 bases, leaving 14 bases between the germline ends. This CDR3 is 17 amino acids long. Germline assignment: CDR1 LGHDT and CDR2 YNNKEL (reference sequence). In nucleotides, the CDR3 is TGTGCCAGCAGCCAATCAGGGGGGGGACTAGCCAAAAACATTCAGTACTTC. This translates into CASSQSGGGLAKNIQYF.

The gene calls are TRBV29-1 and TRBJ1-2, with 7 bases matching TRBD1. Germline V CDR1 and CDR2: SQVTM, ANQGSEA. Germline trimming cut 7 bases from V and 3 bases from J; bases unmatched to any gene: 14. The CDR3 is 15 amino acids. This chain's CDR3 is CSAGTAQESYYGYTF. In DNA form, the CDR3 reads TGCAGCGCTGGGACAGCACAGGAATCCTACTATGGCTACACCTTC.

CDR3 coding DNA: TGTGCCAGCAGCCTTTCTGGGACGGGAATTGAAAAACTGTTTTTT. It codes for CASSLSGTGIEKLFF. V is TRBV7-2 and J is TRBJ1-4; tentatively, D is TRBD1 (5 bases). The germline V gene encodes CDR1 SGHTA and CDR2 FQGNSA. V was trimmed by 5 bases and J by 7 bases, leaving 17 bases between them. The CDR3 is 15 amino acids.

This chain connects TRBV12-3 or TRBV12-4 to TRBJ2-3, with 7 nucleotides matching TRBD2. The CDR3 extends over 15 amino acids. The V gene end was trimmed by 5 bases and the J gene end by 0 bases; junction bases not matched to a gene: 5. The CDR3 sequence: CASSTSDSSTDTQYF. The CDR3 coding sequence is TGTGCCAGCAGTACTAGCGACTCTAGCACAGATACGCAGTATTTT.

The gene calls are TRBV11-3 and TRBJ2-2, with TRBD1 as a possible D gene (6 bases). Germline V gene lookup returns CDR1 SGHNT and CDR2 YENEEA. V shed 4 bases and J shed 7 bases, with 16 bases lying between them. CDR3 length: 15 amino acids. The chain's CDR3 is CASSSGVQGGGELFF. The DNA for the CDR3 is TGTGCCAGCAGCTCTGGGGTACAGGGCGGCGGGGAGCTGTTTTTT.

In DNA, the CDR3 is TGCAGCGGCCGGACTAGCGTTGACGAGCAGTACTTC. This codes for CSGRTSVDEQYF. The chain couples TRBV29-1 to TRBJ2-4; TRBD2 aligns across 9 bases. Near its end, the DNA agrees better with TRBJ2-7, so the J call may be wrong. Germline V gene lookup returns CDR1 SQVTM and CDR2 ANQGSEA. This CDR3 comprises 12 residues.

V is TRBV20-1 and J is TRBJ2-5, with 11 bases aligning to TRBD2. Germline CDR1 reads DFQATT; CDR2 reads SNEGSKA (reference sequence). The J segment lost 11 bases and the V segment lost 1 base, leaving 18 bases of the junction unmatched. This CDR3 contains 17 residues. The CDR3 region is CSARAARTSGRVDEQYF. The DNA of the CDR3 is TGCAGTGCTAGAGCAGCCCGTACTAGCGGGAGAGTTGATGAGCAGTACTTC.

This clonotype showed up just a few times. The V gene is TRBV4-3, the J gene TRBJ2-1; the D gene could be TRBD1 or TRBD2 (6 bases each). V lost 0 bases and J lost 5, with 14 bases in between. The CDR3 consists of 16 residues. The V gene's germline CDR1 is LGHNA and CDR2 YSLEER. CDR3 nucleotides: TGCGCCAGCAGCCAAGAGGAACGGAGGGGGGACAATGAGCAGTTCTTC. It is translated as CASSQEERRGDNEQFF.

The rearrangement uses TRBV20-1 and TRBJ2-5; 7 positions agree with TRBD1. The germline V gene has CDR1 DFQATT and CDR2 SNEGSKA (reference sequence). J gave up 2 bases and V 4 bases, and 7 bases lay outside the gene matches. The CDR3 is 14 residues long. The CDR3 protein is CSANKIQGQETQYF. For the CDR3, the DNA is TGCAGTGCTAACAAAATACAGGGGCAAGAGACCCAGTACTTC.